This T cell receptor beta chain is from a study of blood T cells in healthy people across ages. Through a sample-barcoded 5' primer and a J-beta primer mix, a second PCR was run for about 6 to 11 cycles. Using its own MiXCR run on the 5' RACE reads, TCRdb lists one record per CDR3 protein. The table lists more than 500,000 distinct CDR3 sequences, roughly a quarter of them singletons, with under 4.5% in the top ten. Per the germline V gene, CDR1 is KGHSH and CDR2 is LQKENI. Trimming pared 2 bases from V and 7 bases from J, leaving 11 bases between. The CDR3 contains 14 residues. This clonotype was found many times. This same sample was also taken into another study, of T cells of mothers and their children.

The chain couples TRBV18 to TRBJ1-4; D gene ambiguous. Sequenced input: blood. This sequence was found in a boy aged 2 to 10 in good health. This CDR3 is CASSPNGSGEKLFF. Written as DNA, the CDR3 is TGTGCCAGCTCACCAAACGGGTCAGGTGAAAAACTGTTTTTT.